Included here is one TCR beta chain sequence, with context. The sample belongs to a study of beta chain features in type 1 diabetes. Isolated RNA was reverse transcribed in full, so expressed TCRB transcripts were sequenced. Profiled with immunoSEQ multiplex PCR; TCRdb holds only in-frame clones, not every one. The table records hundreds of thousands of clones, roughly 70% of them present only once. The ends were cut back, 4 bases at V and 5 bases at J, with 11 bases in the middle. CDR1 and CDR2 from the germline V gene are SQVTM and ANQGSEA. This CDR3 spans 13 amino acids. The rearrangement joins TRBV29-1 to TRBJ1-4; D not certain. The sequenced sample was naive CD4+ T cells from blood. The sequence derives from a man younger than 45 in good health. The CDR3 here is CSVGGNSNEKLFF. CDR3 nucleotides: TGCAGCGTTGGTGGGAACTCGAATGAAAAACTGTTTTTT.